Ten or more counts support the clone carrying this T cell receptor (beta chain). These data come from a study of T cells after yellow fever vaccination. V trimming: 1 base; J trimming: 8 bases; junction bases outside the gene matches: 8. Germline lookup yields CDR1 SGHTA and CDR2 FQGNSA. The CDR3 loop spans 16 amino acids. Conversion of TCR transcripts into cDNA relied on 5'RACE template switching, which added a universal primer site and UMIs. In TCRdb, the 5' RACE reads were re-called with MiXCR into one record per CDR3 protein. This sample has some 240,000 distinct CDR3 sequences; approximately 3.8% occur once, and the top ten carry around a fifth.

The rearrangement joins TRBV7-2 to TRBJ1-6, with TRBD1 matching over 7 bases. This TCR derives from a young man who received the YFV17D yellow fever vaccine. The sequencing here drew on PBMCs, taken 15 days after the yellow fever booster vaccination. The CDR3 DNA reads TGTGCCAGCAGCTTAGTAGGGACAGACCCTTATTCACCCCTCCACTTT. Its protein is CASSLVGTDPYSPLHF.